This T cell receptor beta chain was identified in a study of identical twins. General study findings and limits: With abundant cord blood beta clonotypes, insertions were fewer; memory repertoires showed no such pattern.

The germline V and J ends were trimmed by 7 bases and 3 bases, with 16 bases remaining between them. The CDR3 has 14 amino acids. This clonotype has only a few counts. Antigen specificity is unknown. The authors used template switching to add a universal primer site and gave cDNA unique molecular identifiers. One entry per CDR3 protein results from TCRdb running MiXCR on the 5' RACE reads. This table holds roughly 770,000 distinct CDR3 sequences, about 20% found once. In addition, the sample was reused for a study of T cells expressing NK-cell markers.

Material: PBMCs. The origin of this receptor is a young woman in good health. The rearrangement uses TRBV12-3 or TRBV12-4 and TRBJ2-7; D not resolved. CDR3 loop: CASTSAPSFYEQYF. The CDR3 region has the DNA TGTGCCAGCACTTCAGCCCCATCCTTCTACGAGCAGTACTTC.